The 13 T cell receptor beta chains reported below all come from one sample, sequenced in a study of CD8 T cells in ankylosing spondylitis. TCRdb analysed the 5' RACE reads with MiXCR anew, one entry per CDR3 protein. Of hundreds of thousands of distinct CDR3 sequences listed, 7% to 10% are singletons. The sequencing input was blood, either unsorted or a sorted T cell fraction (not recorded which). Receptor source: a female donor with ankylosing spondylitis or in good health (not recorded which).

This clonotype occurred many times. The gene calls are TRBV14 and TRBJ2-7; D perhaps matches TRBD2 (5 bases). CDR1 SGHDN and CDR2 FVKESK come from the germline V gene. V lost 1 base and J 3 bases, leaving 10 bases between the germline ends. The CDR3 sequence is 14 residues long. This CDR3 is CASSQGREGYEQYF. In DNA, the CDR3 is TGTGCCAGCAGCCAAGGACGAGAGGGCTACGAGCAGTACTTC.

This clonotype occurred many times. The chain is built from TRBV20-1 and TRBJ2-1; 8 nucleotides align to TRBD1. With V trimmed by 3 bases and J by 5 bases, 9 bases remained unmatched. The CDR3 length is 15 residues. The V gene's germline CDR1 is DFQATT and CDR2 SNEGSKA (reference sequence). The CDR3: CSASSQGALNNEQFF. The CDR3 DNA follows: TGCAGTGCTAGTTCCCAGGGGGCCTTGAACAATGAGCAGTTCTTC.

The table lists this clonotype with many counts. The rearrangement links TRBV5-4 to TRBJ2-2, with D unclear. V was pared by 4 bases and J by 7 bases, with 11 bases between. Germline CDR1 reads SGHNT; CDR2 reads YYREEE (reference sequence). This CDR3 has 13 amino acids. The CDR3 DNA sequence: TGTGCCAGCAGCCCTCTGCTAGGCGGGGAGCTGTTTTTT. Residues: CASSPLLGGELFF.

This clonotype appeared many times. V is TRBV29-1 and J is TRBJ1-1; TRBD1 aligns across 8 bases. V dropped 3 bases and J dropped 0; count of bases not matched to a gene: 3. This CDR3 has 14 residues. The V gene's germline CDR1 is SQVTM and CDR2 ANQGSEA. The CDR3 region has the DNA TGCAGCGTTGACAGGGGGCATGTGAACACTGAAGCTTTCTTT. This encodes CSVDRGHVNTEAFF.

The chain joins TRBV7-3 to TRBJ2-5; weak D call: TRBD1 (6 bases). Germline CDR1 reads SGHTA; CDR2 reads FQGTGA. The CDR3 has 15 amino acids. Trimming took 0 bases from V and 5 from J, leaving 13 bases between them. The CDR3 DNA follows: TGTGCCAGCAGCTTAACCGGAACTAGGGGGGAGACCCAGTACTTC. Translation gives CASSLTGTRGETQYF.

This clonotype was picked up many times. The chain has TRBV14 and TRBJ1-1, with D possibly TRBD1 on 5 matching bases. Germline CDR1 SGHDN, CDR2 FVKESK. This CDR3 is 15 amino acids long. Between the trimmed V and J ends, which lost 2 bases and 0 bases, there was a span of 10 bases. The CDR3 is CASSQTRVMNTEAFF. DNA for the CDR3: TGTGCCAGCAGCCAAACCAGGGTCATGAACACTGAAGCTTTCTTT.

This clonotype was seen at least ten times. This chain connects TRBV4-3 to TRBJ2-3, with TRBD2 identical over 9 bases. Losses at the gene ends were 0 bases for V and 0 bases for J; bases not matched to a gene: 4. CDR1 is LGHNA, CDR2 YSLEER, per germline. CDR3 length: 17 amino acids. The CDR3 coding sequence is TGCGCCAGCAGCCAAGATGCTAGCGGGGTTAGCACAGATACGCAGTATTTT. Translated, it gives CASSQDASGVSTDTQYF.

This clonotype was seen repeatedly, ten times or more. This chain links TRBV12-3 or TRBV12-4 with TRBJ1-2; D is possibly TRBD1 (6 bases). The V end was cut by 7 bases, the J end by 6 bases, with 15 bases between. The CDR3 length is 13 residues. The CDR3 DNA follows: TGTGCCAGCACCAAGACAGGCCCCGATGGCTACACCTTC. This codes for CASTKTGPDGYTF.

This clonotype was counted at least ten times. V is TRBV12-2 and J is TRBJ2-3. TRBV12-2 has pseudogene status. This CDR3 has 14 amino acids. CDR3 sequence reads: CASRLVKGTDTQYF. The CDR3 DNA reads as TGTGCAAGTCGCTTAGTGAAGGGCACAGATACGCAGTATTTT.

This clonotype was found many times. CDR3 region: CASSLDGRAEGETQYF. Here the CDR3 DNA reads TGTGCCAGCAGCTTAGATGGAAGGGCCGAGGGGGAGACCCAGTACTTC. The chain uses TRBV11-2 and TRBJ2-5; the D call may be TRBD1 or TRBD2 (5 bases each). V was pared by 0 bases and J by 5 bases, with 16 bases between. CDR1 SGHAT and CDR2 FQNNGV come from the germline V gene. The CDR3 has 16 residues. The full variable domain, with the rest looked up from reference TRBV11-2 and TRBJ2-5, is EAGVAQSPRYKIIEKRQSVAFWCNPISGHATLYWYQQILGQGPKLLIQFQNNGVVDDSQLPKDRFSAERLKGVDSTLKIQPAKLEDSAVYLCASSLDGRAEGETQYFGPGTRLLVL.

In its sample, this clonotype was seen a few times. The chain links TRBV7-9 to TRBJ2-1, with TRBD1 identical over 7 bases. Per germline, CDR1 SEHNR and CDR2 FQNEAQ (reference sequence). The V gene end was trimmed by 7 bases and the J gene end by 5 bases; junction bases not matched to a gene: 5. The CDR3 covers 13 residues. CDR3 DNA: TGTGCCAGCATGGCAGGGGGTCACAATGAGCAGTTCTTC. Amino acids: CASMAGGHNEQFF.

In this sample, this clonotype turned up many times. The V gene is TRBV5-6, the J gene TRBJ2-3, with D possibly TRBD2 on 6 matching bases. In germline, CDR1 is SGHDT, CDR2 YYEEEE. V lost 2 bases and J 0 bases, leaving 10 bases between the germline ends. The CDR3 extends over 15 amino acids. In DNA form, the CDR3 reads TGTGCCAGCAGCTTTTTTGCGGGGAGCACAGATACGCAGTATTTT. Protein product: CASSFFAGSTDTQYF.

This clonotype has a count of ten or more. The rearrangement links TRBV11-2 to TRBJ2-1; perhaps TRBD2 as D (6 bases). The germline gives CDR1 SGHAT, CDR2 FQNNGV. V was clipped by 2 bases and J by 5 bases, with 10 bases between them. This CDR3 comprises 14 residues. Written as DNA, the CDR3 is TGTGCCAGCAGCTTAATAGCGGAGGACAATGAGCAGTTCTTC. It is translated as CASSLIAEDNEQFF.